The 20 T cell receptor beta chains below were found in one sample sequenced in a study of Graves' ophthalmopathy and Graves' hyperthyroidism. RNA transcripts provided the template for amplifying TCR beta CDR3 regions. After a first-round RT-PCR with HTBI primers, a second-round multiplex PCR was run. MiXCR was run by TCRdb on the multiplex PCR reads, yielding one entry per CDR3 protein. The profile shows roughly 610,000 distinct CDR3 sequences, 20% to 25% of them singletons. Material: peripheral blood. These receptors were taken from a woman aged 18 to 35 with stable Graves' hyperthyroidism. Some clones in this sample may be carry-over from other donors' samples.

This clonotype has just a few counts. The rearrangement joins TRBV4-1 to TRBJ2-7; 9 nucleotides align to TRBD2. Germline CDR1 is MGHRA and CDR2 is YSYEKL. This CDR3 comprises 18 residues. Losses at the gene ends were 5 bases for V and 4 bases for J; bases not matched to a gene: 18. This CDR3 reads CASSSRSFWREGSYEQYF. The DNA for the CDR3 is TGCGCCAGCAGCTCAAGATCCTTCTGGCGGGAGGGTTCTTACGAGCAGTACTTC.

This clonotype was observed a few times. As DNA, the CDR3 is TGTGCCAGCAGCGCCCCCCGCTTTGTGGGGAGTAACACTGAAGCTTTCTTT. The encoded protein is CASSAPRFVGSNTEAFF. The chain joins TRBV9 to TRBJ1-1; D is uncertain. The CDR3 has 17 amino acids. V lost 3 bases and J lost 2, with 20 bases in between. Germline-derived CDR1 and CDR2 are SGDLS and YYNGEE.

The chain has TRBV28 and TRBJ1-1; unclear D gene. This CDR3 has 13 residues. Germline CDR1 reads MDHEN; CDR2 reads SYDVKM. Trimming removed 7 bases from V and 2 bases from J, with 11 bases in between. CDR3: CASKGHINTEAFF. The DNA of the CDR3 is TGTGCCAGCAAGGGCCATATAAACACTGAAGCTTTCTTT.

This clonotype was observed a handful of times. This may arise from a read error, as a much more abundant clone is one base away. The conserved phenylalanine or tryptophan normally closing the CDR3 is absent here, so this likely arose from a read error. The V gene is TRBV20-1, the J gene TRBJ2-5; D is unresolved. The V end lost 5 bases, the J end lost 0 bases, and 7 bases lay between the germline ends. Germline assignment: CDR1 DFQATT and CDR2 SNEGSKA (reference sequence). The CDR3 runs to 12 residues. The CDR3 spells CSAQIYQETQYL. In nucleotides, the CDR3 is TGCAGTGCTCAGATATACCAAGAGACCCAGTACCTC.

This clonotype was seen ten or more times. The chain uses TRBV29-1 and TRBJ2-5; 16 bases line up with TRBD2. Germline V gives CDR1 SQVTM, CDR2 ANQGSEA. The V gene end was trimmed by 4 bases and the J gene end by 2 bases; junction bases not matched to a gene: 7. The CDR3 has 17 residues. The CDR3 spells CSVAGGLAGGPQETQYF. In DNA form, the CDR3 reads TGCAGCGTTGCCGGGGGACTAGCGGGGGGGCCGCAAGAGACCCAGTACTTC.

This clonotype occurred a few times. The chain links TRBV3-1 to TRBJ1-1; D is ambiguous. CDR3 length: 16 amino acids. Trimming cost V 10 bases and J 3 bases, with 24 bases left between them. CDR1 LGHDT and CDR2 YNNKEL come from the germline V gene (reference sequence). The CDR3 DNA follows: TGTGCCACTACTTGGGGTCCCGGCATTGAGGACACTGAAGCTTTCTTT. Protein sequence: CATTWGPGIEDTEAFF.

There are a few counts of this clonotype. This sequence joins TRBV6-2 or TRBV6-3 and TRBJ2-1, with 7 bases aligning to TRBD2. The CDR3 extends over 16 amino acids. V was clipped by 2 bases and J by 4 bases; unmatched bases: 8. Germline V gene lookup returns CDR1 MNHEY and CDR2 SVGEGT. DNA for the CDR3: TGTGCCAGCAGTTACGGGGGGAGGGCCGGGTACAATGAGCAGTTCTTC. Amino acids: CASSYGGRAGYNEQFF.

This clonotype showed up many times. This chain uses TRBV30 with TRBJ1-1; D is undetermined. The CDR3 has 17 amino acids. Germline V gene data show CDR1 as GTSNPN and CDR2 as SVGIG (reference sequence). V dropped 0 bases and J dropped 1 base, with 18 bases sitting between them. The CDR3 region is CAWSVFMGRVQNTEAFF. CDR3 nucleotides: TGTGCCTGGAGTGTATTTATGGGGAGGGTACAGAACACTGAAGCTTTCTTT.

The CDR3 is CASSRQQGNQPQHF. Here the CDR3 DNA reads TGTGCCAGCAGCCGGCAACAGGGGAATCAGCCCCAGCATTTT. The chain uses TRBV12-3 or TRBV12-4 and TRBJ1-5; 7 bases are shared with TRBD1. The CDR3 totals 14 residues. With 6 bases clipped from V and 4 bases from J, the junction kept 6 bases outside the gene matches.

This clonotype has at least ten counts. The chain uses TRBV11-2 and TRBJ2-2, with 14 bases identical to TRBD2. Germline V lookup: CDR1 SGHAT, CDR2 FQNNGV. This CDR3 comprises 17 residues. The ends lost 4 bases at V and 4 bases at J; junction bases unmatched: 5. This CDR3 reads CASSWGLAGVGTGELFF. The CDR3 coding sequence is TGTGCCAGCAGCTGGGGACTAGCGGGAGTTGGCACCGGGGAGCTGTTTTTT.

The chain is built from TRBV28 and TRBJ2-2; TRBD1 might be the D (5 bases). The CDR3 runs to 13 residues. Trimming removed 7 bases from V and 1 base from J, with 7 bases in between. The germline V gene encodes CDR1 MDHEN and CDR2 SYDVKM. In nucleotides, the CDR3 is TGTGCCAGCAAGACAGAGAACACCGGGGAGCTGTTTTTT. Translation: CASKTENTGELFF.

V and J are TRBV19 and TRBJ1-5; D is unclear. V lost 1 base, J lost 2 bases, and 3 bases lay in between. The CDR3 extends over 13 amino acids. Germline V CDR1 and CDR2: LNHDA, SQIVND (reference sequence). For the CDR3, the DNA is TGTGCCAGTAGTATAGGTCGCAATCAGCCCCAGCATTTT. As protein: CASSIGRNQPQHF.

This clonotype was detected many times. The V and J genes are TRBV19 and TRBJ1-1; no firm D call. V was pared by 4 bases and J by 8 bases, with 14 bases between. Looked up from germline, CDR1 is LNHDA and CDR2 is SQIVND (reference sequence). The CDR3 spans 13 residues. CDR3 sequence (DNA): TGTGCCAGTAGTACCCACCCCCGGGCAGAAGCTTTCTTT. Translation: CASSTHPRAEAFF.

The rearrangement joins TRBV6-5 to TRBJ1-3; D possibly corresponds to TRBD1 (5 bases). This CDR3 is 17 amino acids long. V was cut by 0 bases and J by 8 bases, with 20 bases left in between. Germline CDR1 is MNHEY and CDR2 is SVGAGI. CDR3 DNA: TGTGCCAGCAGTTACTCGATTGGGGCGGTCGCCAAGTACACCATATATTTT. This gives the protein CASSYSIGAVAKYTIYF.

V is TRBV7-8 and J is TRBJ1-1; D remains ambiguous. Germline CDR1 is SGHVS and CDR2 is FQNEAQ. The CDR3 consists of 13 residues. V lost 0 bases to trimming and J lost 3 bases, with 5 bases between them. The CDR3 region has the DNA TGTGCCAGCAGCTTAGCTCTGTACACTGAAGCTTTCTTT. Translated, it gives CASSLALYTEAFF.

This clonotype was detected many times. At one end, the junction sequence differs from germline, possibly due to a read error. This rearrangement joins TRBV11-1 to TRBJ1-1; perhaps TRBD1 as D (5 bases). The germline CDR1 and CDR2 sequences are SGHAT and FQDESV (reference sequence). This CDR3 comprises 14 residues. The CDR3 is CASSLYPGETEAFF. Here the CDR3 DNA reads TGCGCCAGCAGCTTATATCCGGGGGAGACTGAAGCTTTCTTT.

This clonotype has only a few counts. The chain is built from TRBV28 and TRBJ2-2, with D perhaps assigned TRBD1 or TRBD2 (5 bases each). The V gene lost 2 bases and the J gene lost 4 bases, with 11 bases spanning the gap. Germline CDR1 and CDR2: MDHEN and SYDVKM. CDR3 length equals 15 residues. The CDR3 loop reads CASSLEGLGTGELFF. As DNA, the CDR3 is TGTGCCAGCAGTTTAGAGGGGCTCGGCACCGGGGAGCTGTTTTTT.

This clonotype was seen many times. The J gene is TRBJ2-5, the V gene TRBV7-9, with 7 bases that match TRBD1. Germline V lookup: CDR1 SEHNR, CDR2 FQNEAQ (reference sequence). The CDR3 is made up of 14 amino acids. V trimming: 5 bases; J trimming: 3 bases; junction bases outside the gene matches: 6. CDR3: CASSPGTVEETQYF. The CDR3 coding sequence is TGTGCCAGCAGCCCAGGGACAGTAGAAGAGACCCAGTACTTC.

Many counts were recorded for this clonotype. The chain couples TRBV25-1 to TRBJ1-3; D possibly corresponds to TRBD1 (5 bases). Looked up from germline, CDR1 is MGHDK and CDR2 is SYGVNS. Trimming stripped 4 bases from V and 4 bases from J, with 17 bases between. CDR3 length: 16 residues. The DNA for the CDR3 is TGTGCCAGCAGTGGAACCGGAATGGACAAAGGAAACACCATATATTTT. Amino acids: CASSGTGMDKGNTIYF.

The V call is TRBV27, the J call TRBJ1-1; D ambiguous. Trimming took 5 bases from V and 1 from J, leaving 14 bases between them. Germline V CDR1 and CDR2: MNHEY, SMNVEV (reference sequence). The CDR3 is 15 residues long. This CDR3 reads CASSPDGVANTEAFF. For the CDR3, the DNA is TGTGCCAGCAGTCCTGACGGGGTAGCGAACACTGAAGCTTTCTTT.